This paragraph reports one T cell receptor beta chain. The source of the sample is a study of T cells in women clearing cervical HPV infection. Genomic DNA, averaging about 1,100 ng per sample, yielded TCR beta CDR3 via immunoSEQ. Sequencing was performed with immunoSEQ multiplex PCR; in TCRdb, only in-frame clones are kept and a portion is missing. Listed are roughly 38,000 clones; approximately 5.9% falls within the top ten. MY09/MY11 PCR detected cervical HPV DNA; dot-blot assigned genotypes. The sample comprised blood buffy coat. The clonotype originates from a woman between 18 and 70 years old with a cervical HPV16 infection that either progressed to CIN3+ or cleared (not recorded which).

Incomplete CDR3 DNA: TGTGCCTGGAACCGCGGACAGAACTACGAG. This codes for CAWNRGQNYE. The entire CDR3 is CAWNRGQNYEQYF. This chain connects TRBV30 to TRBJ2-7; D perhaps matches TRBD1 (6 bases). Read data end 3 residues before the CDR3 end; the end is taken from the germline J gene. V dropped 4 bases and J dropped 3 bases, with 13 bases sitting between them. CDR3 length: 13 residues. CDR1 and CDR2 from the germline V gene are GTSNPN and SVGIG (reference sequence). Drawing the rest from reference TRBV30 and TRBJ2-7, the complete variable domain is SQTIHQWPATLVQPVGSPLSLECTVEGTSNPNLYWYRQAAGRGLQLLFYSVGIGQISSEVPQNLSASRPQDRQFILSSKKLLLSDSGFYLCAWNRGQNYEQYFGPGTRLTVT.